The T cell receptor beta chain described here comes from a study of blood T cell repertoires in COVID-19. Germline V gene data show CDR1 as SGHRS and CDR2 as YFSETQ. V dropped 4 bases and J dropped 1 base, with 8 bases sitting between them. The length of the CDR3 is 13 residues. Using immunoSEQ multiplex PCR, the repertoire was profiled, and TCRdb retains in-frame clones only, with some absent. Among about 270,000 clones listed, more than 70% were seen once. The sequence came from a woman aged 40 to 55 with acute COVID-19. This chain links TRBV5-1 with TRBJ1-1; D is ambiguous. The specimen sequenced was PBMCs or T cells enriched from blood (not recorded which). The chain's CDR3 is CASSATPNTEAFF. The CDR3 DNA reads as TGCGCCAGCAGCGCGACACCGAACACTGAAGCTTTCTTT.